A single sample gave rise to the 23 T cell receptor beta chains below, sequenced in a study of CD8+CD57+ T cells in acquired aplastic anemia. TCR beta VDJ and CDR3 profiles were obtained from a genomic DNA template. TCRdb processed the reads anew with MiXCR; each CDR3 protein has one entry. The table has 150,000 or so distinct CDR3 sequences, roughly 48% seen once; the top ten hold roughly 29%. For sequencing, patients were chosen who had shown expansion of CD8+CD57+ cells by flow cytometry. The sequenced material came from sorted CD4+, CD8+, or CD8+CD57+ T cells (not recorded which) from PBMCs. The origin of the receptors is a human donor with aplastic anemia.

This clonotype was recorded many times. This chain's CDR3 is CSVVGQGVPYNEQFF. Here the CDR3 DNA reads TGCAGCGTTGTTGGGCAAGGGGTCCCCTACAATGAGCAGTTCTTC. This chain links TRBV29-1 with TRBJ2-1, with D perhaps matching TRBD1 (5 bases). Trimming removed 4 bases from V and 2 bases from J, with 15 bases in between. Germline loops: CDR1 SQVTM, CDR2 ANQGSEA. This CDR3 has 15 amino acids.

The rearrangement links TRBV19 to TRBJ1-2; D is unresolved. V lost 5 bases and J 2 bases, leaving 6 bases between the germline ends. The CDR3 length is 12 residues. Germline CDR1 and CDR2: LNHDA and SQIVND (reference sequence). The CDR3 nucleotides read TGTGCCAGTAGTCCTTGGAACTATGGCTACACCTTC. This gives the protein CASSPWNYGYTF.

On this clonotype: This is likely a read error, given that the CDR3 carries no conserved phenylalanine or tryptophan at its end. The chain uses TRBV30 and TRBJ2-1; no definite D call. Germline V CDR1 and CDR2: GTSNPN, SVGIG (reference sequence). V dropped 3 bases and J dropped 7 bases, with 16 bases sitting between them. This CDR3 contains 14 residues. This CDR3 reads CAWRAPIELNEQFL. The CDR3 DNA sequence: TGTGCCTGGAGGGCGCCGATTGAACTAAATGAGCAGTTCCTC.

The genes are TRBV24-1 and TRBJ1-5; 7 bases line up with TRBD1. Germline V CDR1 and CDR2: KGHDR, SFDVKD. The CDR3 is made up of 15 amino acids. The V and J ends lost 3 bases and 4 bases, in that order; junction bases with no gene match: 5. In DNA form, the CDR3 reads TGTGCCACCAGTGATGCAGGGGGTCGAAATCAGCCCCAGCATTTT. This encodes CATSDAGGRNQPQHF.

The CDR3 DNA follows: TGTGCCACCAGCCAAAGGGACAGGAGGAGGTCACCCCTCCACTTT. Amino acid sequence: CATSQRDRRRSPLHF. V is TRBV15 and J is TRBJ1-6, with TRBD1 matching 8 bases. CDR1 is LNHNV, CDR2 YYDKDF, per germline (reference sequence). This CDR3 is 15 amino acids long. The ends lost 5 bases at V and 10 bases at J; junction bases unmatched: 10.

The table lists this clonotype with many counts. The rearrangement links TRBV2 to TRBJ2-7; D call uncertain. The CDR3 is 12 amino acids. Germline CDR1 reads SNHLY; CDR2 reads FYNNEI. V was cut by 4 bases and J by 0 bases, with 4 bases left in between. CDR3 loop: CASSGDSYEQYF. The CDR3 DNA is TGTGCCAGCAGTGGGGACTCCTACGAGCAGTACTTC.

This clonotype has a count of ten or more. The chain employs TRBV5-1 and TRBJ1-2, with a tentative D call TRBD1 (5 bases). CDR1 and CDR2 (germline): SGHRS, YFSETQ. The length of the CDR3 is 18 residues. Trimming shortened V by 0 bases and J by 2 bases, and 20 bases separated the two germline ends. CDR3 in amino acids: CASSLVGRGTYLNYGYTF. In nucleotides, the CDR3 is TGCGCCAGCAGCTTGGTTGGGCGGGGGACTTACCTAAACTATGGCTACACCTTC.

The V call is TRBV27, the J call TRBJ2-2; D remains ambiguous. Trimming removed 6 bases from V and 6 bases from J, with 8 bases in between. The germline CDR1 and CDR2 sequences are MNHEY and SMNVEV (reference sequence). This CDR3 has 12 amino acids. In DNA form, the CDR3 reads TGTGCCAGCAGAAGAATGGCCGGGGAGCTGTTTTTT. Its translation: CASRRMAGELFF.

This chain links TRBV7-2 with TRBJ2-7; tentatively, D is TRBD1 (6 bases). Germline CDR1 reads SGHTA; CDR2 reads FQGNSA. Trimming pared 1 base from V and 2 bases from J, leaving 12 bases between. The CDR3 runs 15 residues. In DNA, the CDR3 is TGTGCCAGCAGCTTAGTACAGGGTATGACCTACGAGCAGTACTTC. It is translated as CASSLVQGMTYEQYF.

This clonotype came up many times. The chain combines TRBV9 with TRBJ1-1, with a possible D match to TRBD1 (6 bases). Germline CDR1 reads SGDLS; CDR2 reads YYNGEE. V was cut by 1 base and J by 7 bases, with 14 bases left in between. The CDR3 is made up of 14 amino acids. CDR3 loop: CASSVRGTDNEAFF. The CDR3 DNA follows: TGTGCCAGCAGCGTAAGGGGGACTGATAATGAAGCTTTCTTT.

V gene TRBV19 combines with J gene TRBJ2-3; D unclear. Germline assignment: CDR1 LNHDA and CDR2 SQIVND (reference sequence). The V gene lost 6 bases and the J gene lost 0 bases, with 16 bases spanning the gap. This CDR3 has 16 amino acids. The CDR3 nucleotides read TGTGCCAGTAGGAGGAAAGGGCGACCTAGCACAGATACGCAGTATTTT. This sequence encodes CASRRKGRPSTDTQYF. The whole variable domain, filled in from reference TRBV19 and TRBJ2-3, reads DGGITQSPKYLFRKEGQNVTLSCEQNLNHDAMYWYRQDPGQGLRLIYYSQIVNDFQKGDIAEGYSVSREKKESFPLTVTSAQKNPTAFYLCASRRKGRPSTDTQYFGPGTRLTVL.

Concerning this clonotype: It may be a read error: a sequence one base away is much more abundant. Lacking the conserved final phenylalanine or tryptophan, this CDR3 likely reflects a read error. The V and J genes are TRBV4-1 and TRBJ2-7, with 8 bases that match TRBD1. Unmatched junction bases numbered 6, after V lost 0 bases and J lost 2 bases. The CDR3 runs to 16 residues. From germline, CDR1 is MGHRA and CDR2 YSYEKL. The chain's CDR3 is CASSQEAATGAYEQYL. The DNA for the CDR3 is TGCGCCAGCAGCCAAGAGGCAGCGACAGGGGCCTACGAGCAGTACCTC.

This clonotype was seen many times. The V and J genes are TRBV2 and TRBJ2-2; D unclear. CDR3 length equals 17 residues. Trimming stripped 5 bases from V and 0 bases from J, with 16 bases between. Germline assignment: CDR1 SNHLY and CDR2 FYNNEI. The CDR3 protein is CASSQNPRSANTGELFF. The DNA for the CDR3 is TGTGCCAGCAGTCAAAACCCGAGGAGCGCGAACACCGGGGAGCTGTTTTTT.

The J gene is TRBJ2-7, the V gene TRBV29-1, with D possibly being TRBD1 (6 bases). The CDR3 has 13 residues. Germline V lookup: CDR1 SQVTM, CDR2 ANQGSEA. V lost 7 bases and J 3 bases, leaving 16 bases between the germline ends. CDR3 residues: CSASSGTLYEQYF. CDR3 DNA: TGCAGCGCCTCGTCCGGGACACTCTACGAGCAGTACTTC.

The chain combines TRBV7-2 with TRBJ2-3; D tentatively fits TRBD1 or TRBD2 (7 bases each). Trimming removed 8 bases at V and 5 bases at J, with 14 bases between. CDR3 length: 13 residues. Germline values: CDR1 SGHTA, CDR2 FQGNSA. In DNA, the CDR3 is TGTGCCAGCCAGGGAGGGGGCGGAGATACGCAGTATTTT. Translation: CASQGGGGDTQYF.

The chain combines TRBV10-1 with TRBJ2-2; D remains unclear. The CDR3 covers 11 residues. V shed 4 bases and J shed 16 bases, with 13 bases lying between them. Germline CDR1 reads WNHNN; CDR2 reads SYGVQD (reference sequence). In nucleotides, the CDR3 is TGCGCCAGCAGTGGGGCACGGAAGCCGTTTTTT. Translation: CASSGARKPFF.

CDR3 bases: TGTGCTAGGGGCAGGGGGTCTAGCTCCTACGAGCAGTACTTC. It codes for CARGRGSSSYEQYF. V and J are TRBV25-1 and TRBJ2-7, with 7 bases fitting TRBD1. CDR1 MGHDK and CDR2 SYGVNS come from the germline V gene. This CDR3 comprises 14 residues.

This chain connects TRBV11-2 to TRBJ1-4; 7 positions agree with TRBD1. Unmatched junction bases numbered 9, after V lost 4 bases and J lost 7 bases. Germline V gene data show CDR1 as SGHAT and CDR2 as FQNNGV. This CDR3 is built from 15 residues. CDR3 loop: CASSSGQALAEKLFF. The CDR3 DNA reads TGTGCCAGCAGCTCCGGACAGGCGTTAGCTGAAAAACTGTTTTTT.

The chain recombines TRBV10-3 with TRBJ2-5; D gene ambiguous. V was cut by 4 bases and J by 0 bases, with 6 bases left in between. Germline assignment: CDR1 ENHRY and CDR2 SYGVKD. This CDR3 is built from 13 residues. As DNA, the CDR3 is TGTGCCATCAGTGGCACAAACCAAGAGACCCAGTACTTC. Its translation: CAISGTNQETQYF.

This clonotype has at least ten counts. The V call is TRBV7-9, the J call TRBJ2-1; no reliable D call. V was cut by 6 bases and J by 3 bases, with 6 bases left in between. The CDR3 extends over 12 amino acids. Germline loops: CDR1 SEHNR, CDR2 FQNEAQ (reference sequence). CDR3 loop: CASRTDYNEQFF. The CDR3, as DNA: TGTGCCAGCAGGACGGACTACAATGAGCAGTTCTTC.

This rearrangement joins TRBV7-9 to TRBJ1-6; D perhaps matches TRBD1 (5 bases). The CDR3 totals 13 residues. V gave up 5 bases and J gave up 8 bases, with 10 bases separating them. The germline gives CDR1 SEHNR, CDR2 FQNEAQ (reference sequence). CDR3 loop: CASSRGGYSPLHF. DNA of the CDR3: TGTGCCAGCAGCCGTGGGGGTTATTCACCCCTCCACTTT.

This clonotype appeared once. J is TRBJ2-3 and V is TRBV10-3; D may be TRBD1 or TRBD2 (6 bases each). Germline V gives CDR1 ENHRY, CDR2 SYGVKD. V gave up 10 bases and J gave up 0 bases, with 17 bases separating them. CDR3 length: 15 residues. The CDR3 protein is CATNRDFASTDTQYF. The CDR3 DNA sequence: TGTGCCACCAACAGGGACTTTGCTAGCACAGATACGCAGTATTTT.

As for this clonotype: A much larger clone is a single base away; this may be a read error. The genes are TRBV12-3 or TRBV12-4 and TRBJ2-1, with 8 bases that match TRBD1. The CDR3 loop spans 14 amino acids. V was pared by 6 bases and J by 4 bases, with 5 bases of the junction left unmatched. The chain's CDR3 is CASRDRALYNEQFF. The CDR3 DNA reads TGTGCCAGCAGGGACAGGGCGTTGTACAATGAGCAGTTCTTC.